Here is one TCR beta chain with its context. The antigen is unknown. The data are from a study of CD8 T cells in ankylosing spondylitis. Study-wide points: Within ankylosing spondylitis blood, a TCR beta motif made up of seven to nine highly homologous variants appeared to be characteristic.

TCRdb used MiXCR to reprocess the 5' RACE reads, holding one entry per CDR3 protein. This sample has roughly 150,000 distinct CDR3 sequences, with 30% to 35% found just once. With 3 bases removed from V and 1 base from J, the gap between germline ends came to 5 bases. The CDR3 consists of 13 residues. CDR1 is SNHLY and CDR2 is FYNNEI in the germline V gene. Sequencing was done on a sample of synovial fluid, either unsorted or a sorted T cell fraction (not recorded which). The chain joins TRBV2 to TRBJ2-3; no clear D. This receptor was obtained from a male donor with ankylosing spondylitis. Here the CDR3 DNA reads TGTGCCAGCAGTGAGGGCGGCACAGATACGCAGTATTTT. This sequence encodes CASSEGGTDTQYF.